Here is one T cell receptor beta chain with its context. Antigen unknown. Together with a sample-barcoded 5' primer, a J-beta primer mix was included in a second PCR lasting about 7 to 11 cycles. From the 5' RACE reads, TCRdb called clonotypes with MiXCR, one entry per CDR3 protein. This sample carries 800,000 to 950,000 distinct CDR3 sequences, around 46% of them seen once, and the ten largest clones take 13%. The data were obtained in a study of blood T cells in healthy people across ages. The study, taken as a whole, reports: Unknown CMV status may confound age-related changes in expanded clones.

This CDR3 comprises 14 residues. Trimming shortened V by 6 bases and J by 4 bases, and 15 bases separated the two germline ends. Germline V lookup: CDR1 LNHDA, CDR2 SQIVND (reference sequence). The source material was blood. The genes are TRBV19 and TRBJ1-2; D not certain. This sequence originates from a young man in good health. The chain's CDR3 is CASRGERVVYGYTF. The DNA of the CDR3 is TGTGCCAGTAGAGGTGAGAGGGTCGTCTATGGCTACACCTTC.